This T cell receptor (beta chain) was profiled in a study of cytomegalovirus exposure and HLA in healthy donors. Study results and limitations: In an earlier analysis, most TCR beta V segments were productive about 87% or about 30% of the time.

The PCR was carried out with 60 Vbeta primers and 13 Jbeta primers. Libraries were prepared by immunoSEQ multiplex PCR; TCRdb keeps only in-frame clonotypes and omits some of them. Among 55,000 to 70,000 clones, under 80% were seen once, and the ten largest hold roughly 5%. A remark on this clone: Antigen specificity is unknown.

Germline loops: CDR1 SGHTA, CDR2 FQGNSA. The CDR3 covers 18 residues. The trim removed 5 bases at V and 1 base at J, leaving 16 bases unmatched. This TCR came from a male donor in good health and CMV-seropositive. This rearrangement joins TRBV7-2 to TRBJ2-5; 7 nucleotides match TRBD1. The sample comprised PBMCs. CDR3: CASSGRPGTVKIQETQYF. The CDR3 DNA reads as TGTGCCAGCAGCGGGCGGCCCGGGACAGTAAAAATCCAAGAGACCCAGTACTTC.